The 7 T cell receptor beta chains below all came from one sample that was sequenced in a study of human T cells and chemical hapten exposure. Via MiXCR, TCRdb re-called the RACE reads, giving one row per CDR3 protein. The data hold 80,000 to 100,000 distinct CDR3 sequences, with 10% to 12% observed a single time. Time point described: patch test 3, about 24 weeks after DPC sensitization. Indicated treatment: therapeutic diphenylcyclopropenone sensitization with weekly scalp DPC. Sequences were derived from whole blood, sampled in connection with sensitization to the hapten diphenylcyclopropenone (DPC). Receptor source: a woman in her fifties or sixties with alopecia areata. Some clones in this sample may be carry-over from other donors' samples.

This sequence joins TRBV5-1 and TRBJ2-1; 12 bases are shared with TRBD2. The J segment lost 5 bases and the V segment lost 4 bases, leaving 4 bases of the junction unmatched. CDR3 size: 15 residues. The germline CDR1 and CDR2 sequences are SGHRS and YFSETQ. The CDR3 sequence: CASSQGLAGDNEQFF. Written as DNA, the CDR3 is TGCGCCAGCAGCCAGGGACTAGCGGGCGACAATGAGCAGTTCTTC.

This clonotype has ten or more counts. The CDR3 region has the DNA TGTGCCAGCAGCTTCACGAAGGGGGCATCGGAAAAACTGTTTTTT. It yields the protein CASSFTKGASEKLFF. The chain links TRBV11-2 to TRBJ1-4; the match to TRBD1 covers 7 bases. CDR1 and CDR2 from the germline V gene are SGHAT and FQNNGV. The CDR3 runs 15 residues. The ends lost 3 bases at V and 8 bases at J; junction bases unmatched: 9. The full variable domain, with the rest looked up from reference TRBV11-2 and TRBJ1-4, is EAGVAQSPRYKIIEKRQSVAFWCNPISGHATLYWYQQILGQGPKLLIQFQNNGVVDDSQLPKDRFSAERLKGVDSTLKIQPAKLEDSAVYLCASSFTKGASEKLFFGSGTQLSVL.

The sample holds many counts of this clonotype. The chain links TRBV19 to TRBJ2-1; D gene uncertain. Per the germline V gene, CDR1 is LNHDA and CDR2 is SQIVND (reference sequence). V was cut by 3 bases and J by 7 bases, with 7 bases left in between. This CDR3 contains 12 residues. The CDR3 sequence: CASSMLVNEQFF. The DNA of the CDR3 is TGTGCCAGTAGTATGCTAGTTAATGAGCAGTTCTTC. The whole variable domain, remainder taken from reference TRBV19 and TRBJ2-1, is DGGITQSPKYLFRKEGQNVTLSCEQNLNHDAMYWYRQDPGQGLRLIYYSQIVNDFQKGDIAEGYSVSREKKESFPLTVTSAQKNPTAFYLCASSMLVNEQFFGPGTRLTVL.

This clonotype was counted ten times or more. V gene TRBV30 combines with J gene TRBJ1-2; D remains ambiguous. This CDR3 comprises 15 residues. Trimming removed 3 bases at V and 2 bases at J, with 16 bases between. Germline CDR1 is GTSNPN and CDR2 is SVGIG (reference sequence). In DNA form, the CDR3 reads TGTGCCTGGAGAAGTGTATTTAGTCCGAACTATGGCTACACCTTC. It specifies CAWRSVFSPNYGYTF.

This clonotype turned up a few times. The genes are TRBV11-2 and TRBJ2-2, with TRBD2 matching over 12 bases. This CDR3 is built from 19 residues. Germline trimming cut 4 bases from V and 5 bases from J; bases unmatched to any gene: 14. Germline lookup yields CDR1 SGHAT and CDR2 FQNNGV. The CDR3 sequence: CASSSTSGRFGVLTGELFF. The CDR3 DNA reads as TGTGCCAGCAGCTCGACTAGCGGGAGATTTGGGGTTTTAACCGGGGAGCTGTTTTTT.

Ten or more counts support this clonotype. This chain joins TRBV29-1 and TRBJ2-2; D gene unclear. The V end lost 0 bases, the J end lost 2 bases, and 13 bases lay between the germline ends. There are 16 residues in the CDR3. The germline V gene has CDR1 SQVTM and CDR2 ANQGSEA. CDR3 sequence: CSVEDLSKPNTGELFF. The CDR3 nucleotides read TGCAGCGTTGAAGATTTGTCCAAACCTAACACCGGGGAGCTGTTTTTT.

This clonotype was observed many times. The gene calls are TRBV4-2 and TRBJ2-3; D is unclear. The germline V and J ends were trimmed by 2 bases and 1 base, with 7 bases remaining between them. Germline-derived CDR1 and CDR2 are LGHNA and YNFKEQ. This CDR3 has 14 residues. CDR3 bases: TGTGCCAGCAGCCAATTAGTGGGCACAGATACGCAGTATTTT. Protein sequence: CASSQLVGTDTQYF.